This TCR beta chain was observed in a study of T cell responses to AZD1222 COVID-19 vaccine. The study, taken as a whole, reports: It was only after the peak T cell response that any repertoires were sampled.

Concerning this clone itself: The antigen remains unidentified.

TCRdb keeps only in-frame clones here, not all; method: immunoSEQ multiplex PCR. The sample consists of approximately 60,000 clones, 84% of them appearing once. The CDR3 runs to 15 residues. V gave up 3 bases and J gave up 3 bases, with 14 bases separating them. Per germline, CDR1 KGHSH and CDR2 LQKENI. The sample here was peripheral blood, taken on day 0 of AZD1222 vaccination. The rearrangement links TRBV18 to TRBJ1-1, with D possibly being TRBD1 (5 bases). This TCR was recovered from an adult in good health. In DNA, the CDR3 is TGTGCCAGCTCACCGAAAGTTCAGGGATACACTGAAGCTTTCTTT. Protein product: CASSPKVQGYTEAFF.